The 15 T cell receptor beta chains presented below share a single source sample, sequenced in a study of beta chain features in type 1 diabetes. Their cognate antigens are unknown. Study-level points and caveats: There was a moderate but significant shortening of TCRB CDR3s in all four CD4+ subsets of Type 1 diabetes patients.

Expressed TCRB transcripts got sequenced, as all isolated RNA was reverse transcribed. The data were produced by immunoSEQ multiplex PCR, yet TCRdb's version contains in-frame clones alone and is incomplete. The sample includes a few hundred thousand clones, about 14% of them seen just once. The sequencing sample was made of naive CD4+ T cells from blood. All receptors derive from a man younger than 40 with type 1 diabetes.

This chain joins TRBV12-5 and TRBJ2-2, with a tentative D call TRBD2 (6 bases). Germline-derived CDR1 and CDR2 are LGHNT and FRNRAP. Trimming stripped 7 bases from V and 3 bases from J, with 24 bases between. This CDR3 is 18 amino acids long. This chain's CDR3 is CASALNGRGLIHTGELFF. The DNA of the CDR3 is TGTGCTAGTGCCCTAAACGGTAGGGGACTTATACACACCGGGGAGCTGTTTTTT. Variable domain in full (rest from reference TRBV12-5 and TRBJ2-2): DARVTQTPRHKVTEMGQEVTMRCQPILGHNTVFWYRQTMMQGLELLAYFRNRAPLDDSGMPKDRFSAEMPDATLATLKIQPSEPRDSAVYFCASALNGRGLIHTGELFFGEGSRLTVL.

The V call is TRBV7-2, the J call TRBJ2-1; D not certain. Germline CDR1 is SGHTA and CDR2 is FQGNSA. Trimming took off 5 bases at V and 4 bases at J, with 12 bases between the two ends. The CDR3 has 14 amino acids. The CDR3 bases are TGTGCCAGCAGCCCCGTGGGCGCATACAATGAGCAGTTCTTC. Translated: CASSPVGAYNEQFF.

The CDR3 nucleotides are TGCGCCAGCAGCGCCGGACAGGGGGCCGGTGAAAAACTGTTTTTT. Translating gives CASSAGQGAGEKLFF. The rearrangement links TRBV5-1 to TRBJ1-4; 11 nucleotides agree with TRBD1. Looked up from germline, CDR1 is SGHRS and CDR2 is YFSETQ. V was clipped by 4 bases and J by 7 bases; unmatched bases: 6. This CDR3 has 15 residues.

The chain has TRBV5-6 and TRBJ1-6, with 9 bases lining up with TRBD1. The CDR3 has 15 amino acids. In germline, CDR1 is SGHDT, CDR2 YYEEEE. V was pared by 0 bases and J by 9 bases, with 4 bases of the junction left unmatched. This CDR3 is CASSLADRGFSPLHF. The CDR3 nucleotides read TGTGCCAGCAGCTTGGCCGACAGGGGGTTTTCACCCCTCCACTTT.

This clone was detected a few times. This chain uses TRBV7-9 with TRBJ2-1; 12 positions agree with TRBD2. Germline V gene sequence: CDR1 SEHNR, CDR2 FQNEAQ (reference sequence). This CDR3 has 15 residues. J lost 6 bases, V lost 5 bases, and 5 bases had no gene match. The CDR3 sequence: CASSHSSGRANEQFF. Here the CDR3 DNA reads TGTGCCAGCAGCCACTCTAGCGGGAGGGCCAATGAGCAGTTCTTC.

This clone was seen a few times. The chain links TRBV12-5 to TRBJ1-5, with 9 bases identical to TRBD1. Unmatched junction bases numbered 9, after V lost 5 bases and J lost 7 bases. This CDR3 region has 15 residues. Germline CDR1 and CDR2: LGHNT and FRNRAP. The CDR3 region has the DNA TGTGCTAGTGGTCCGGGACAGGGAGGATTGCAGCCCCAGCATTTT. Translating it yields CASGPGQGGLQPQHF. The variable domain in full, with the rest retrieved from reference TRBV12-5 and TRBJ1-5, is DARVTQTPRHKVTEMGQEVTMRCQPILGHNTVFWYRQTMMQGLELLAYFRNRAPLDDSGMPKDRFSAEMPDATLATLKIQPSEPRDSAVYFCASGPGQGGLQPQHFGDGTRLSIL.

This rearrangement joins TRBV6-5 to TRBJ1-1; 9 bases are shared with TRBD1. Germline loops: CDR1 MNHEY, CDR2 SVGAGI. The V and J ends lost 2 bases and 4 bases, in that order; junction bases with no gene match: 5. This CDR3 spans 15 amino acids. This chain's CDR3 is CASSYQGDRATEAFF. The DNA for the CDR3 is TGTGCCAGCAGTTACCAAGGGGACAGGGCCACTGAAGCTTTCTTT.

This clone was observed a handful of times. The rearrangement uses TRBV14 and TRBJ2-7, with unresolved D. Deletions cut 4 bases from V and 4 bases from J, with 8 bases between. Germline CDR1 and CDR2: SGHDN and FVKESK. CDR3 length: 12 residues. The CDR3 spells CASSLTKYEQYF. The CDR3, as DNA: TGTGCCAGCAGCCTCACAAAATACGAGCAGTACTTC.

CDR3 amino acids: CASSLAGGDEQFF. CDR3 bases: TGTGCCAGCAGCTTAGCAGGGGGCGATGAGCAGTTCTTC. The chain combines TRBV7-9 with TRBJ2-1; 7 bases map to TRBD1. The germline V gene encodes CDR1 SEHNR and CDR2 FQNEAQ (reference sequence). With 0 bases clipped from V and 8 bases from J, the junction kept 1 base outside the gene matches. This CDR3 has 13 residues.

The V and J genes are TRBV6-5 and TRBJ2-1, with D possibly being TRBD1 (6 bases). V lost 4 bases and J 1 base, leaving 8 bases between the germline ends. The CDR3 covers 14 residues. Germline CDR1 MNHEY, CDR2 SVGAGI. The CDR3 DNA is TGTGCCAGCAGTTCCGGACAGTCCTACAATGAGCAGTTCTTC. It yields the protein CASSSGQSYNEQFF.

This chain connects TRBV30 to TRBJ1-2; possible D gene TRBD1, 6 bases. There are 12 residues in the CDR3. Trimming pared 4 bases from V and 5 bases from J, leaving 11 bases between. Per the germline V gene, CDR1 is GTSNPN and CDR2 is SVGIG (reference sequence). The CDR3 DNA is TGTGCCTGGAACGCAGGGGAATATGGCTACACCTTC. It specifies CAWNAGEYGYTF.

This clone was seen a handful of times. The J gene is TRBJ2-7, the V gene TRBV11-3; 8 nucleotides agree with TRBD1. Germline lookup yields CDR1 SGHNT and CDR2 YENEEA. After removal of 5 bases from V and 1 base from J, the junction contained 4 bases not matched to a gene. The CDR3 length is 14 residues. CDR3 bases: TGTGCCAGCAGCCTGGGACAGGCGTCCTACGAGCAGTACTTC. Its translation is CASSLGQASYEQYF.

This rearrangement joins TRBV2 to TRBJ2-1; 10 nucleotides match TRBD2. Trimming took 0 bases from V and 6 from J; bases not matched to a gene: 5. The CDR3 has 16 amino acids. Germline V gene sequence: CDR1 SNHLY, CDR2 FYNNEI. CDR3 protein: CASSEAYSGGANEQFF. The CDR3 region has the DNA TGTGCCAGCAGTGAAGCGTACAGCGGGGGGGCCAATGAGCAGTTCTTC.

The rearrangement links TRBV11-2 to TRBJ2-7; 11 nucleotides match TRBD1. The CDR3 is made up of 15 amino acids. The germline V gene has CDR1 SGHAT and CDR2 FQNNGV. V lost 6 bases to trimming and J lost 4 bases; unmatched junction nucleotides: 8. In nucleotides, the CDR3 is TGTGCCAGCAGGATTTCCGGGACAGGGGGATACGAGCAGTACTTC. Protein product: CASRISGTGGYEQYF.

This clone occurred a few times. The DNA of the CDR3 is TGCGCCAGCAGCCAAGGGGCAGGGGGCTACGAGCAGTACTTC. Translated, it gives CASSQGAGGYEQYF. The V gene is TRBV4-1, the J gene TRBJ2-7; 7 bases line up with TRBD1. V gave up 1 base and J gave up 3 bases; unmatched junction bases: 3. Per germline, CDR1 MGHRA and CDR2 YSYEKL. The CDR3 sequence is 14 residues long.